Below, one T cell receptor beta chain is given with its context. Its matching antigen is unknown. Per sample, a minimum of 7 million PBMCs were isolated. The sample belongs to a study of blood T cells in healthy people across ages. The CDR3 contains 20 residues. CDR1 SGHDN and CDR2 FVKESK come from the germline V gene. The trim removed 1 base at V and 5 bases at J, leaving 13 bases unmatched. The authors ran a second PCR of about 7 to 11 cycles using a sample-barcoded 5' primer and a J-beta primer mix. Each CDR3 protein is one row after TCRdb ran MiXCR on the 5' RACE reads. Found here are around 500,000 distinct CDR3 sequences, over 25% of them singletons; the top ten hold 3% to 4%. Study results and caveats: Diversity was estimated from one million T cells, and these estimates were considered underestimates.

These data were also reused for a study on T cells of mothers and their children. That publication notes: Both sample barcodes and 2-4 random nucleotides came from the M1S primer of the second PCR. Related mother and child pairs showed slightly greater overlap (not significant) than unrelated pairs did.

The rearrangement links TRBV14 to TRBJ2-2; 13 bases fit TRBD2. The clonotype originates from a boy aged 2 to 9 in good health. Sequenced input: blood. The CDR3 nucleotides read TGTGCCAGCAGCCAAGGCCCCCTCGGACTAGCGGGGGTTGGAACCGGGGAGCTGTTTTTT. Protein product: CASSQGPLGLAGVGTGELFF.